The source of this T cell receptor beta chain is a study of control samples from healthy donors and cancer patients (dated by TCRdb to 2019 to 2021). The germline V gene encodes CDR1 LGHDT and CDR2 YNNKEL (reference sequence). The CDR3 goes from the cysteine to the phenylalanine over 15 residues. Just the 45-base CDR3 DNA is kept, in frame starting at base 1. The trim is 7 bases for V and 2 bases for J, with a gap of 18 bases between the germline ends. With regard to this clone: Its antigen is not yet known. Qualities for individual bases were not recorded, and no much larger clone is one base off.

Library construction relied on the immunoSEQ multiplex PCR assay. TCRdb stores this immuneACCESS table with in-frame sequences only. Part of the clones is absent; in the studies checked, under half of the shortfall reflects unresolved V genes, and no reason is known for the rest. The sample table shows fewer than 200,000 clones, and over 80% are seen once. Approximately 1.5% of the sample is in the top ten clones. The sequenced sample consisted of blood. Rearrangement joined TRBV3-1 (or the pseudogene TRBV3-2) to TRBJ2-7; the D gene assignment is ambiguous. This TCR was sampled from a young man in good health. The nucleotide sequence reads TGTGCCAGCACCCCCGGGTCTTCAATTACCTACGAGCAGTACTTC. Its amino acids are CASTPGSSITYEQYF.